The present T cell receptor beta chain was sequenced within a study of cytomegalovirus exposure and HLA in healthy donors. CDR1 SGHRS and CDR2 YFSETQ come from the germline V gene. The CDR3 covers 16 residues. V was pared by 1 base and J by 2 bases, with 5 bases of the junction left unmatched. The PCR contained 60 Vbeta and 13 Jbeta primers. Data came from immunoSEQ multiplex PCR; TCRdb stores just in-frame clones and leaves some out. The sample yields about 120,000 clones, around 69% seen once. Specimen: PBMCs. This TCR came from a man aged 50 to 59 in good health and CMV-seropositive. V usage is TRBV5-1 and J usage is TRBJ2-2; 7 bases align to TRBD2. As DNA, the CDR3 is TGCGCCAGCAGCTTGTCGAGCGGGATTAACACCGGGGAGCTGTTTTTT. Translating gives CASSLSSGINTGELFF.